Below, 9 T cell receptor beta chains from the same sample are listed, as sequenced in a study of identical twins (dated by TCRdb to 2016 to 2017). The library was produced with 5' RACE. Sequencer: Illumina HiSeq 2000. TCRdb reworked the public reads: Q25 trimming with fastp, MiXCR clone assembly, productive beta chains retained. For every CDR3 protein sequence, its rows merge into one entry that carries the most common genes and DNA. This sample gives a few hundred thousand distinct CDR3 sequences in total; 6.5% to 9.5% of them show up just once. The top ten constitute about 3% of the sample. A further study also used this sample, focusing on yellow fever vaccine responses in identical twins.

Source material: CD8+ T cells sorted from blood. These receptors were obtained from a woman younger than 30 in good health.

This clonotype has a handful of counts. This rearrangement joins TRBV3-1 to TRBJ2-2; TRBD1 matches 10 bases. Germline V gene data show CDR1 as LGHDT and CDR2 as YNNKEL (reference sequence). The CDR3 extends over 16 amino acids. The trim removed 5 bases at V and 5 bases at J, leaving 8 bases unmatched. The CDR3 here is CASSNGQGVWTGELFF. CDR3 sequence (DNA): TGTGCCAGCAGCAACGGACAGGGGGTATGGACCGGGGAGCTGTTTTTT.

This clonotype has ten or more counts. The rearrangement links TRBV4-2 to TRBJ2-1; D possibly corresponds to TRBD2 (6 bases). The V end was cut by 5 bases, the J end by 8 bases, with 19 bases between. This CDR3 contains 15 residues. The germline V gene encodes CDR1 LGHNA and CDR2 YNFKEQ. The CDR3 nucleotides are TGTGCCAGCAGCGAGTCGCGGGGTGGAGTTGATGAGCAGTTCTTC. Translating it yields CASSESRGGVDEQFF.

The rearrangement joins TRBV5-5 to TRBJ2-1; 11 nucleotides align to TRBD2. There are 15 residues in the CDR3. Losses at the gene ends were 6 bases for V and 2 bases for J; bases not matched to a gene: 4. The germline V gene encodes CDR1 SGHKS and CDR2 YYEKEE (reference sequence). Here the CDR3 reads CASTELAGAYNEQFF. For the CDR3, the DNA is TGTGCCAGCACCGAACTAGCGGGGGCCTACAATGAGCAGTTCTTC.

This clonotype was counted ten times or more. The rearrangement uses TRBV27 and TRBJ2-7; either TRBD1 or TRBD2 may supply D (6 bases each). V was cut by 0 bases and J by 5 bases, with 11 bases left in between. CDR3 length equals 14 residues. CDR1 and CDR2 (germline): MNHEY, SMNVEV (reference sequence). The CDR3 is CASSLSGGYNEQYF. DNA of the CDR3: TGTGCCAGCAGTTTATCAGGGGGGTATAACGAGCAGTACTTC.

V gene TRBV20-1 combines with J gene TRBJ2-1, with no clear D. Trimming stripped 8 bases from V and 2 bases from J, with 19 bases between. Per germline, CDR1 DFQATT and CDR2 SNEGSKA (reference sequence). CDR3 size: 15 residues. Here the CDR3 reads CSLYPPANPYNEQFF. The DNA for the CDR3 is TGCAGTCTATATCCTCCAGCCAACCCCTACAATGAGCAGTTCTTC.

This clonotype has ten or more counts. V is TRBV12-3 or TRBV12-4 and J is TRBJ2-1, with 8 bases aligning to TRBD2. The CDR3 sequence is 16 residues long. With V trimmed by 6 bases and J by 2 bases, 9 bases remained unmatched. CDR3 loop: CASSPGAGGPYNEQFF. The CDR3 nucleotides read TGTGCCAGCAGCCCCGGGGCGGGAGGACCCTACAATGAGCAGTTCTTC.

V and J are TRBV30 and TRBJ2-7; no firm D call. CDR1 is GTSNPN, CDR2 SVGIG, per germline (reference sequence). V gave up 2 bases and J gave up 4 bases, with 12 bases separating them. The CDR3 has 13 residues. The chain's CDR3 is CAWSPTGSYEQYF. CDR3 in DNA: TGTGCCTGGAGTCCGACCGGGTCGTACGAGCAGTACTTC. Combining the CDR3 with reference TRBV30 and TRBJ2-7 gives the whole variable domain SQTIHQWPATLVQPVGSPLSLECTVEGTSNPNLYWYRQAAGRGLQLLFYSVGIGQISSEVPQNLSASRPQDRQFILSSKKLLLSDSGFYLCAWSPTGSYEQYFGPGTRLTVT.

The V gene is TRBV29-1, the J gene TRBJ2-7; 9 bases are a match to TRBD1. This CDR3 has 13 amino acids. Germline trimming cut 7 bases from V and 4 bases from J; bases unmatched to any gene: 8. In germline, CDR1 is SQVTM, CDR2 ANQGSEA. The CDR3 DNA is TGCAGCGCCCGGGACAGGGTTAAGTACGAGCAGTACTTC. It encodes CSARDRVKYEQYF.

This clonotype was seen just once. CDR3: CASSFGENEAFF. As DNA, the CDR3 is TGTGCCAGCAGTTTCGGGGAAAATGAAGCTTTCTTT. V usage is TRBV27 and J usage is TRBJ1-1; the D is unclear. Trimming pared 3 bases from V and 7 bases from J, leaving 9 bases between. This CDR3 region has 12 residues. Germline V lookup: CDR1 MNHEY, CDR2 SMNVEV (reference sequence).